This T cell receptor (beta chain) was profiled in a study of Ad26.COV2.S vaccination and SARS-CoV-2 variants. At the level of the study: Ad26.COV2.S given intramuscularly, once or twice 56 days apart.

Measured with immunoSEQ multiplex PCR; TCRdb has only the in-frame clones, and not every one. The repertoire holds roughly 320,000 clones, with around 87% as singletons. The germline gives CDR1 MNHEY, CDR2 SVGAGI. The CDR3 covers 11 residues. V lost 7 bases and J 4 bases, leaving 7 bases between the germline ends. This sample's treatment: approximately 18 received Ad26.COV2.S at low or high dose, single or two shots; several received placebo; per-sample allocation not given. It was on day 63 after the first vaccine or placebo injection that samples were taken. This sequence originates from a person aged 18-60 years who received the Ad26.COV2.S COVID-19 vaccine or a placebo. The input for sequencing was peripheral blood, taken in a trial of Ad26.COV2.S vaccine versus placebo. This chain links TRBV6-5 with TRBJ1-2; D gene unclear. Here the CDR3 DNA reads TGTGCCAGCATTGGGGTCTATGGCTACACCTTC. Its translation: CASIGVYGYTF.